This TCR beta chain was observed in a study of shared clonotypes between healthy human individuals. Study at large: A donor's plate count was three for CD4 naive and three for CD4 memory; CD8 naive had two and CD8 memory one.

The protocol was immunoSEQ multiplex PCR, while the TCRdb copy is restricted to in-frame clones and leaves out a portion. The data hold around 1 million clones, with roughly 72% observed a single time. This CDR3 comprises 16 residues. In germline, CDR1 is MNHEY, CDR2 SVGAGI. With 0 bases removed from V and 6 bases from J, the gap between germline ends came to 12 bases. Study conclusions and caveats: Some naive CD4 clonotypes, about 5.5%, turned up in common across a handful of donors. In general, naive subsets displayed greater estimated richness than memory subsets did.

Turning to this clone: Its cognate antigen is unknown.

The sequenced sample consisted of memory CD4+ T cells sorted from blood. Specified subset: CD45RA-negative fraction. The sequence was obtained from a man between 18 and 29 years old in good health. This sequence joins TRBV6-5 and TRBJ1-6, with TRBD1 as a possible D gene (5 bases). CDR3 in DNA: TGTGCCAGCAGTTACTCGGTCCGGGGGGGTAATTCACCCCTCCACTTT. Encoded protein: CASSYSVRGGNSPLHF.